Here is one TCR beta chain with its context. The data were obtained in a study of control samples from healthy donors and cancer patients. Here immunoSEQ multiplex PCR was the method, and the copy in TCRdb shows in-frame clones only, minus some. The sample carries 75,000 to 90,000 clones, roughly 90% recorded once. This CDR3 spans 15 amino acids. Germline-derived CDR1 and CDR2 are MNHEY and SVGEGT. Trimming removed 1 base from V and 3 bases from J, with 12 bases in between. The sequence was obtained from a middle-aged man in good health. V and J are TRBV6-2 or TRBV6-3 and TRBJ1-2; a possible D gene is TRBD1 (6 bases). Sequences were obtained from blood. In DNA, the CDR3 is TGTGCCAGCAGTTACTTACAGGGAAGTGACTATGGCTACACCTTC. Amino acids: CASSYLQGSDYGYTF.